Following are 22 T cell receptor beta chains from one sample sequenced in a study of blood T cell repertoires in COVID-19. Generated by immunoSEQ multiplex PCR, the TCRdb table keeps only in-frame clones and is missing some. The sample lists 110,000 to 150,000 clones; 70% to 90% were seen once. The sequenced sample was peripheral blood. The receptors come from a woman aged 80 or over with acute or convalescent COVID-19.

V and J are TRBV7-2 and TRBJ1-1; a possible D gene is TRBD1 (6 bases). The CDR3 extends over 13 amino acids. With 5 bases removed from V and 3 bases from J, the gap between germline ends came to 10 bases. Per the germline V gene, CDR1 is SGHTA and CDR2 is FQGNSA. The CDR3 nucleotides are TGTGCCAGCAGCGCCCGACAGGACACTGAAGCTTTCTTT. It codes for CASSARQDTEAFF.

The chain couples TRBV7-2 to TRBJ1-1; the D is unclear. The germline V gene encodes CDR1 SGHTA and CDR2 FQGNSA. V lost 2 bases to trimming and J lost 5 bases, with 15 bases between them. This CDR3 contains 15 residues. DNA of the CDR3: TGTGCCAGCAGCTTAAGAACGAGAGGAGAAACTGAAGCTTTCTTT. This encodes CASSLRTRGETEAFF. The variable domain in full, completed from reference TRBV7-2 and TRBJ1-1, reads GAGVSQSPSNKVTEKGKDVELRCDPISGHTALYWYRQSLGQGLEFLIYFQGNSAPDKSGLPSDRFSAERTGGSVSTLTIQRTQQEDSAVYLCASSLRTRGETEAFFGQGTRLTVV.

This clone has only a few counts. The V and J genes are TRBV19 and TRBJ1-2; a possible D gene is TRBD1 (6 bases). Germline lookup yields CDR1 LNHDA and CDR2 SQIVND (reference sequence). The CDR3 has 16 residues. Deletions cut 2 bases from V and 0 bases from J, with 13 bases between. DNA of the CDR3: TGTGCCAGTAGTATATCTCAGGGGTCCGCTAACTATGGCTACACCTTC. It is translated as CASSISQGSANYGYTF.

CDR3 region: CASSANRENRNTIYF. The CDR3 coding sequence is TGTGCCAGCAGCGCAAACAGGGAAAATAGAAACACCATATATTTT. The chain combines TRBV5-4 with TRBJ1-3, with D perhaps TRBD1 (6 bases). The CDR3 runs 15 residues. Per germline, CDR1 SGHNT and CDR2 YYREEE (reference sequence). V dropped 4 bases and J dropped 5 bases, with 16 bases sitting between them.

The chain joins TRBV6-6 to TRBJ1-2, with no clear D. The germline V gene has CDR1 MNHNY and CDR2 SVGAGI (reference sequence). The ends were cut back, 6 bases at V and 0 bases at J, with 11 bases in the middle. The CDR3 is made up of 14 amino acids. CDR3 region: CASRVPGSNYGYTF. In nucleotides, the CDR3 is TGTGCCAGCAGAGTTCCAGGATCTAACTATGGCTACACCTTC.

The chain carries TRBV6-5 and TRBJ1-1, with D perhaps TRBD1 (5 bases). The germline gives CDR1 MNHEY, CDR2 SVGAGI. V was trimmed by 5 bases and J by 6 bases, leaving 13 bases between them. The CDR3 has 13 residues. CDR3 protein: CASSRQGGAEAFF. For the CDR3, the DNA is TGTGCCAGCAGTCGCCAGGGTGGTGCTGAAGCTTTCTTT.

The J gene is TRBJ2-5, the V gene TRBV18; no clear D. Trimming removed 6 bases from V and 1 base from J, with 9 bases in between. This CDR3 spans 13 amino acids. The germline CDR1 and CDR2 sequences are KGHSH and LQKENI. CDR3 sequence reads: CASSGRPQETQYF. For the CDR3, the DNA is TGTGCCAGCTCGGGCAGACCCCAAGAGACCCAGTACTTC.

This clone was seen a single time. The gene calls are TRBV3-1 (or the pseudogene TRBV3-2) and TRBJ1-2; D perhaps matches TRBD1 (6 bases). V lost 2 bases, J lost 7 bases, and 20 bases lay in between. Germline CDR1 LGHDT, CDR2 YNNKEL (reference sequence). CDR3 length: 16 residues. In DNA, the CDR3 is TGTGCCAGCAGCCAATATAGTGAAGGGGGAATTCGTGGCTACACCTTC. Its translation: CASSQYSEGGIRGYTF.

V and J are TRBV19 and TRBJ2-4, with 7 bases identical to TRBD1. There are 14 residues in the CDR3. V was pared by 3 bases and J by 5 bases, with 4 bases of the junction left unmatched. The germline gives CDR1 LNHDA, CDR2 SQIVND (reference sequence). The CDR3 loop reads CASSMLQGENIQYF. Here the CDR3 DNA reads TGTGCCAGTAGTATGTTGCAGGGGGAAAACATTCAGTACTTC.

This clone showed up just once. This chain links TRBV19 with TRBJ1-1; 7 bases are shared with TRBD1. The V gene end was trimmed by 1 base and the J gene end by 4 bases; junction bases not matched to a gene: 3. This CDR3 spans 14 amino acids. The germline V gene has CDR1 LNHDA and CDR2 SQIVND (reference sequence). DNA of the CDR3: TGTGCCAGTAGTATAGGACAGGGAGTCACTGAAGCTTTCTTT. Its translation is CASSIGQGVTEAFF. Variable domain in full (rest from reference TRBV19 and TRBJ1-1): DGGITQSPKYLFRKEGQNVTLSCEQNLNHDAMYWYRQDPGQGLRLIYYSQIVNDFQKGDIAEGYSVSREKKESFPLTVTSAQKNPTAFYLCASSIGQGVTEAFFGQGTRLTVV.

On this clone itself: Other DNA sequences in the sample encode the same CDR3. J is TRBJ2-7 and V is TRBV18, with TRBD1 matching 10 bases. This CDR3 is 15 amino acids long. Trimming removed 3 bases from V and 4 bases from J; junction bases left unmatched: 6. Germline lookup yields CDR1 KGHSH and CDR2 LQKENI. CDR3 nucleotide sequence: TGTGCCAGCTCACCCAGGACAGGGGGAGAATACGAGCAGTACTTC. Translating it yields CASSPRTGGEYEQYF.

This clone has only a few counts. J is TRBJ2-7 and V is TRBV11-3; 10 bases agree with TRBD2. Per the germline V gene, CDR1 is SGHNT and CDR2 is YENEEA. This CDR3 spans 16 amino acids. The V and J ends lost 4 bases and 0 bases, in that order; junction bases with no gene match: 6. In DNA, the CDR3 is TGTGCCAGCAGCTGTCCTAGCGGGGGTCTCTCCTACGAGCAGTACTTC. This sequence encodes CASSCPSGGLSYEQYF.

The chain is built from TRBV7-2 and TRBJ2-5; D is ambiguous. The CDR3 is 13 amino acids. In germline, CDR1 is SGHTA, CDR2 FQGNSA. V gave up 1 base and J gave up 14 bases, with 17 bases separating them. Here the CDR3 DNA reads TGTGCCAGCAGCTTAGTATCAGGAACGGTCGTATACTTC. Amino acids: CASSLVSGTVVYF.

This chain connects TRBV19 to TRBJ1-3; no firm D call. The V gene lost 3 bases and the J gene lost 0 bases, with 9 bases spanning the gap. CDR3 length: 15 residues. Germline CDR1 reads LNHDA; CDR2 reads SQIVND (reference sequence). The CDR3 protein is CASSMSGSSGNTIYF. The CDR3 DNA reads TGTGCCAGTAGTATGTCAGGTAGCTCTGGAAACACCATATATTTT.

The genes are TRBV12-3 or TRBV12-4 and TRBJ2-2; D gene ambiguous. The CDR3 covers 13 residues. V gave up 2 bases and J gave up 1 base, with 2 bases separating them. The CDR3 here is CASSLRNTGELFF. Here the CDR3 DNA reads TGTGCCAGCAGTTTACGGAACACCGGGGAGCTGTTTTTT.

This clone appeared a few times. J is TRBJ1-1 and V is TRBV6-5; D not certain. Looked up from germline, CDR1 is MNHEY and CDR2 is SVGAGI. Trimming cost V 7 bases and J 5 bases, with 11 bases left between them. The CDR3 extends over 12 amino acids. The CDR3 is CASTLAGTEAFF. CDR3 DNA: TGTGCCAGCACCCTAGCGGGAACTGAAGCTTTCTTT.

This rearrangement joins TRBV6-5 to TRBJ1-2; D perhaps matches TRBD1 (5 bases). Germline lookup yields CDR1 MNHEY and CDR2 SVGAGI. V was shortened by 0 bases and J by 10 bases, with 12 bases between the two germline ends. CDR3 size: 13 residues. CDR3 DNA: TGTGCCAGCAGTTACTCGATACCCAGGGACTACACCTTC. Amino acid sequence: CASSYSIPRDYTF.

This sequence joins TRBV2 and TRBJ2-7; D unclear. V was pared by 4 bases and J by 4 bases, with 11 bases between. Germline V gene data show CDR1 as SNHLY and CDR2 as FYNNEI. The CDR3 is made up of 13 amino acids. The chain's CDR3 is CASSGGFGYEQYF. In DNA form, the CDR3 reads TGTGCCAGCAGTGGAGGATTCGGGTACGAGCAGTACTTC.

The CDR3 protein is CASSLYDRAPYEQYF. The CDR3 nucleotides read TGTGCCAGCAGTTTATACGACAGGGCGCCCTACGAGCAGTACTTC. This chain joins TRBV27 and TRBJ2-7; 7 positions agree with TRBD1. The junction had 5 bases not matched to a gene; V was cut back by 1 base and J by 2 bases. The CDR3 runs 15 residues. Germline CDR1 is MNHEY and CDR2 is SMNVEV (reference sequence).

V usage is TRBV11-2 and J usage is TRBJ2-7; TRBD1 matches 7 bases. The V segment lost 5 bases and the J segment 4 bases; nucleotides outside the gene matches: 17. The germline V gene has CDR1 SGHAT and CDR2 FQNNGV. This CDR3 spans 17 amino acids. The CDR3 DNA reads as TGTGCCAGCAGCCCCTCTAGGACACGACAGGGAGTGTACGAGCAGTACTTC. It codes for CASSPSRTRQGVYEQYF.

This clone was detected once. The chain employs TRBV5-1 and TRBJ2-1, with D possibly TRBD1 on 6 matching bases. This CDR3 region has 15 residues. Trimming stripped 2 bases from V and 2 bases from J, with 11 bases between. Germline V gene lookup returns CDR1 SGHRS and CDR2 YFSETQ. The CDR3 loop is CASSLQGLTYNEQFF. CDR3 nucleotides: TGCGCCAGCAGCTTACAGGGATTAACCTACAATGAGCAGTTCTTC.

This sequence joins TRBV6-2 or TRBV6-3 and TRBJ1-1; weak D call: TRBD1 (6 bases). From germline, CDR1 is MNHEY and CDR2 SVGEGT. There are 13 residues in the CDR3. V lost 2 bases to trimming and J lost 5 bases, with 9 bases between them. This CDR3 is CASSYEGGTEAFF. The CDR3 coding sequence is TGTGCCAGCAGTTACGAGGGGGGGACTGAAGCTTTCTTT.